The 14 T cell receptor beta chains in this list originate from one sample, sequenced in a study of blood T cell repertoires in COVID-19. Sequencing was performed with immunoSEQ multiplex PCR; in TCRdb, only in-frame clones are kept and a portion is missing. The sample consists of over 150,000 clones, around 87% of them appearing once. Sequencing was carried out using peripheral blood. The origin of the receptors is a woman over 75 with COVID-19, enrolled during active disease.

This clone has more than one count but fewer than ten. The chain links TRBV4-3 to TRBJ1-3, with 10 bases matching TRBD1. V dropped 1 base and J dropped 3; count of bases not matched to a gene: 3. This CDR3 has 16 residues. CDR1 and CDR2 (germline): LGHNA, YSLEER. CDR3 protein: CASSQAGTGDGNTIYF. DNA for the CDR3: TGCGCCAGCAGCCAAGCCGGGACAGGGGATGGAAACACCATATATTTT.

The chain employs TRBV2 and TRBJ2-3; D might be TRBD2 (7 bases). V dropped 3 bases and J dropped 4 bases, with 20 bases sitting between them. This CDR3 contains 17 residues. CDR1 SNHLY and CDR2 FYNNEI come from the germline V gene. CDR3: CASSEGGLNLFPDTQYF. In nucleotides, the CDR3 is TGTGCCAGCAGTGAGGGGGGGCTCAACCTTTTCCCAGATACGCAGTATTTT.

This chain links TRBV6-5 with TRBJ2-5; maybe TRBD1 (6 bases). The CDR3 extends over 12 amino acids. Deletions cut 6 bases from V and 4 bases from J, with 9 bases between. The germline V gene has CDR1 MNHEY and CDR2 SVGAGI. CDR3 nucleotide sequence: TGTGCCAGCAGCCAGGACAGAGAGACCCAGTACTTC. It specifies CASSQDRETQYF.

This chain joins TRBV11-1 and TRBJ2-7; TRBD2 agrees at 11 bases. CDR3 size: 15 residues. V was clipped by 4 bases and J by 6 bases; unmatched bases: 8. CDR1 is SGHAT, CDR2 FQDESV, per germline (reference sequence). The CDR3 nucleotides are TGTGCCAGCAGCTCACCGGGACTAGCGGTCTTCGAGCAGTACTTC. This encodes CASSSPGLAVFEQYF.

The chain links TRBV28 to TRBJ2-7; 8 bases are a match to TRBD2. The CDR3 has 15 residues. In germline, CDR1 is MDHEN, CDR2 SYDVKM. Trimming took 6 bases from V and 4 from J; bases not matched to a gene: 11. CDR3 residues: CASSSPGGARYEQYF. The CDR3 coding sequence is TGTGCCAGCAGCTCACCCGGGGGGGCGCGGTACGAGCAGTACTTC.

This sequence joins TRBV28 and TRBJ1-4, with unresolved D. This CDR3 spans 13 amino acids. With 3 bases removed from V and 8 bases from J, the gap between germline ends came to 10 bases. CDR1 and CDR2 (germline): MDHEN, SYDVKM. CDR3: CASSFPTEEKLFF. The DNA for the CDR3 is TGTGCCAGCAGTTTCCCAACAGAAGAAAAACTGTTTTTT. The variable domain in full, with the rest retrieved from reference TRBV28 and TRBJ1-4, is DVKVTQSSRYLVKRTGEKVFLECVQDMDHENMFWYRQDPGLGLRLIYFSYDVKMKEKGDIPEGYSVSREKKERFSLILESASTNQTSMYLCASSFPTEEKLFFGSGTQLSVL.

The gene calls are TRBV5-1 and TRBJ2-7; 8 nucleotides agree with TRBD1. The CDR3 runs 13 residues. Germline CDR1 reads SGHRS; CDR2 reads YFSETQ. J gave up 7 bases and V 5 bases, and 8 bases lay outside the gene matches. CDR3 in amino acids: CASRRTGTEEQYF. The CDR3 nucleotides are TGCGCCAGCAGGCGGACAGGGACCGAAGAGCAGTACTTC.

The V gene is TRBV6-5, the J gene TRBJ2-7; D gene ambiguous. The CDR3 runs to 12 residues. Per the germline V gene, CDR1 is MNHEY and CDR2 is SVGAGI. V lost 6 bases, J lost 5 bases, and 11 bases lay in between. The CDR3 region is CASSDNGHEQYF. CDR3 sequence (DNA): TGTGCCAGCAGCGACAACGGCCACGAGCAGTACTTC.

The chain carries TRBV4-3 and TRBJ2-1, with TRBD2 matching over 8 bases. CDR1 is LGHNA and CDR2 is YSLEER in the germline V gene. The junction had 8 bases not matched to a gene; V was cut back by 4 bases and J by 0 bases. CDR3 length equals 17 residues. CDR3 sequence reads: CASSRDSLAVSYNEQFF. Written as DNA, the CDR3 is TGCGCCAGCAGCCGCGATTCACTAGCGGTCTCCTACAATGAGCAGTTCTTC.

This clone occurred once. V gene TRBV11-2 combines with J gene TRBJ2-2, with TRBD2 identical over 12 bases. Germline V CDR1 and CDR2: SGHAT, FQNNGV. Unmatched junction bases numbered 6, after V lost 6 bases and J lost 4 bases. The CDR3 has 16 residues. The CDR3 spells CASRLAGGRGTGELFF. CDR3 bases: TGTGCCAGCAGACTAGCGGGAGGAAGGGGCACCGGGGAGCTGTTTTTT.

This chain joins TRBV7-2 and TRBJ2-5; TRBD1 agrees at 7 bases. Germline V gene data show CDR1 as SGHTA and CDR2 as FQGNSA. The CDR3 has 13 amino acids. Trimming removed 5 bases from V and 5 bases from J; junction bases left unmatched: 5. CDR3 protein: CASSQGQMETQYF. DNA of the CDR3: TGTGCCAGCAGCCAGGGACAGATGGAGACCCAGTACTTC.

The chain couples TRBV6-5 to TRBJ1-6, with TRBD1 as a possible D gene (5 bases). The germline CDR1 and CDR2 sequences are MNHEY and SVGAGI. The CDR3 contains 13 residues. The V end was cut by 2 bases, the J end by 8 bases, with 7 bases between. The CDR3 is CASSYGADSPLHF. In DNA form, the CDR3 reads TGTGCCAGCAGTTACGGGGCGGATTCACCCCTCCACTTT.

The chain carries TRBV6-2 or TRBV6-3 and TRBJ2-5; the match to TRBD2 covers 7 bases. J was trimmed by 0 bases and V by 1 base; bases with no gene match: 5. Germline lookup yields CDR1 MNHEY and CDR2 SVGEGT. This CDR3 has 16 residues. CDR3 nucleotide sequence: TGTGCCAGCAGTTACTTGGGAGGGACCAACCAAGAGACCCAGTACTTC. This sequence encodes CASSYLGGTNQETQYF.

CDR3 residues: CASSLVPGQSNQPQHF. The CDR3, as DNA: TGCGCCAGCAGCTTGGTCCCGGGACAGAGCAATCAGCCCCAGCATTTT. V usage is TRBV5-1 and J usage is TRBJ1-5; 7 nucleotides align to TRBD1. Trimming cost V 0 bases and J 1 base; bases outside gene matches: 4. This CDR3 is built from 16 residues. The germline V gene has CDR1 SGHRS and CDR2 YFSETQ.